This T cell receptor (beta chain) was recovered during a study of control samples from healthy donors and cancer patients. V dropped 3 bases and J dropped 6 bases, with 6 bases sitting between them. Per germline, CDR1 LGHDT and CDR2 YNNKEL (reference sequence). CDR3 length: 12 amino acids. Generated by immunoSEQ multiplex PCR, the TCRdb table keeps only in-frame clones and is missing some. Here the sample spans 20,000 to 30,000 clones, around 86% being singletons. Input material: PBMCs. The chain couples TRBV3-1 (or the pseudogene TRBV3-2) to TRBJ1-3; possible D gene TRBD1, 5 bases. This receptor was taken from a man aged 60 to 69 with colorectal cancer. CDR3 DNA sequence: TGTGCCAGCAGCCAGGGGGAAAACACCATATATTTT. It codes for CASSQGENTIYF.